This T cell receptor beta chain was profiled in a study of T cell responses to AZD1222 COVID-19 vaccine. Overall study context: Combined were second doses at about 4 or about 12 weeks.

Data came from immunoSEQ multiplex PCR; TCRdb stores just in-frame clones and leaves some out. The table records roughly 100,000 clones, roughly 89% of them present only once. For this clone: Antigen specificity is unknown.

General study findings and limits: As reported, nearly half of all spike-specific TCRs target variant regions that are unmutated. Donors skewed white British and female; clonal diversity was possibly underestimated. The study sampled repertoires only after the peak T cell response.

The CDR3 is made up of 13 amino acids. Trimming removed 1 base at V and 2 bases at J, with 5 bases between. The clonotype was recovered from an adult in good health. This chain links TRBV12-3 or TRBV12-4 with TRBJ1-2; TRBD1 might be the D (5 bases). The source was peripheral blood, collected on day 0 of AZD1222 vaccination. The CDR3 reads CASSLGQNYGYTF. The CDR3 DNA reads TGTGCCAGCAGTTTAGGACAGAACTATGGCTACACCTTC.